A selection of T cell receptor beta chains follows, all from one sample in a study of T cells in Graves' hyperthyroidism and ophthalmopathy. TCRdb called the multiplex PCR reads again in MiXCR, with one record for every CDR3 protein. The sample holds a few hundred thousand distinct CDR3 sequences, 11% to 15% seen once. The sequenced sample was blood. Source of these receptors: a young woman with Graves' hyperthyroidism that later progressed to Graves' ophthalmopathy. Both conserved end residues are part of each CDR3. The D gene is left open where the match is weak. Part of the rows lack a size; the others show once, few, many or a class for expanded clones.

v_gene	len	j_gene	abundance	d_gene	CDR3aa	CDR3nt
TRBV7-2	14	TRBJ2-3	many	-	CASSLVGAADTQYF	TGTGCCAGCAGCTTAGTGGGGGCCGCAGATACGCAGTATTTT
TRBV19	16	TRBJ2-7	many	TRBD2	CASSPRLAGVYDEQYF	TGTGCCAGTAGTCCTAGACTAGCGGGAGTTTACGACGAGCAGTACTTC
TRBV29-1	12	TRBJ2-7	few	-	CSVENSSYEQYF	TGCAGCGTTGAAAACTCCTCCTACGAGCAGTACTTC
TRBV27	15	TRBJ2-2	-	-	CASKGGLRNTGELFF	TGTGCCAGCAAGGGGGGACTACGGAACACCGGGGAGCTGTTTTTT
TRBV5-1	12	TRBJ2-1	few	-	CASSHPNNEQFF	TGCGCCAGCAGCCACCCTAACAATGAGCAGTTCTTC
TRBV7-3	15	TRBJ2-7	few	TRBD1	CASSSGQGIFYEQYF	TGTGCCAGCAGCTCGGGACAGGGGATATTCTACGAGCAGTACTTC
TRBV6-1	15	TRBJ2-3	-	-	CASSEIQGGTDTQYF	TGTGCCAGCAGTGAAATTCAAGGCGGCACAGATACGCAGTATTTT
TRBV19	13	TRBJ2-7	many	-	CATVDSLSYEQYF	TGTGCCACCGTTGACAGTCTCTCCTACGAGCAGTACTTC
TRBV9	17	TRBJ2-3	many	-	CASSPRRGSMWTDTQYF	TGTGCCAGCAGCCCTCGTCGCGGCTCCATGTGGACAGATACGCAGTATTTT
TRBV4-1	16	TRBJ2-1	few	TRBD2	CASSPGLAGEYNEQFF	TGCGCCAGCAGCCCAGGACTAGCGGGAGAATACAATGAGCAGTTCTTC
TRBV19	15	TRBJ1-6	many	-	CASSIEGLLRSPLHF	TGTGCCAGTAGTATCGAGGGATTGCTTCGTTCACCCCTCCACTTT
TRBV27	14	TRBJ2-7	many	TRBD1	CASSQRQGALEQYF	TGTGCCAGCAGTCAACGACAGGGGGCGCTTGAGCAGTACTTC
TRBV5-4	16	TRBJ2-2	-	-	CASSPGGITGEGELFF	TGTGCCAGCAGCCCAGGTGGGATAACGGGAGAAGGGGAGCTGTTTTTT
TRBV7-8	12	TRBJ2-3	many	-	CASSSSFFTQYF	TGTGCCAGCAGCTCGTCGTTTTTTACGCAGTATTTT
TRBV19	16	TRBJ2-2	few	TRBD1	CASSIEGQGSPGELFF	TGTGCCAGTAGTATAGAGGGACAGGGGTCCCCCGGGGAGCTGTTTTTT
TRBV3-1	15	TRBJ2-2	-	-	CASSQGDRNTGELFF	TGTGCCAGCAGCCAAGGAGACAGAAACACCGGGGAGCTGTTTTTT
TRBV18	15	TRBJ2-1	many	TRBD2	CASSPGTSGYNEQFF	TGTGCCAGCAGCCCGGGGACTAGCGGCTACAATGAGCAGTTCTTC
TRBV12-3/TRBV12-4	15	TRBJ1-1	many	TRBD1	CASGLPGQGNTEAFF	TGTGCCAGCGGCTTACCGGGACAGGGGAACACTGAAGCTTTCTTT
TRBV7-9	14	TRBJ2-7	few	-	CASSPPGVRNEQYF	TGTGCCAGCAGCCCCCCCGGGGTGAGGAACGAGCAGTACTTC
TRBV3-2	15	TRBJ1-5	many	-	CASSQDCRSNQPQHF	TGTGCCAGCAGCCAAGATTGCCGGAGCAATCAGCCCCAGCATTTT
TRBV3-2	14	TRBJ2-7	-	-	CASSLWRSSYEQYF	TGTGCCAGCAGCCTGTGGAGAAGCTCCTACGAGCAGTACTTC
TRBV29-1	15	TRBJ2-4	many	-	CSVEGQGGSQNIQYF	TGCAGCGTTGAAGGACAGGGAGGGAGTCAAAACATTCAGTACTTC
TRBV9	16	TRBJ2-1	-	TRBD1	CASSVGLGQTNNEQFF	TGTGCCAGCAGCGTAGGTCTGGGACAGACGAACAATGAGCAGTTCTTC
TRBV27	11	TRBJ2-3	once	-	CASVGGDTQYF	TGTGCCAGCGTAGGGGGAGATACGCAGTATTTT
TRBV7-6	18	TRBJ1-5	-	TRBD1	CASSSSGQGIGSNQPLHF	TGTGCCAGCAGCTCCTCCGGACAGGGAATTGGGAGCAATCAGCCCCTGCATTTT
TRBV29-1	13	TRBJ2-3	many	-	CSVRPGGGDTQYF	TGCAGCGTCCGGCCAGGGGGAGGTGATACGCAGTATTTT
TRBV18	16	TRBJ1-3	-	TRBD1	CASSRSGQGPGNTIYF	TGTGCCAGCTCACGCTCGGGACAGGGGCCTGGAAACACCATATATTTT